These 8 T cell receptor beta chains share one sample of origin, sequenced in a study of siplizumab effects on memory and regulatory T cells. Method: immunoSEQ multiplex PCR; TCRdb's copy keeps in-frame clones and lacks some. The profile shows fewer than 85,000 clones, roughly 90% of them singletons. The sequenced sample consisted of Tregs sorted from blood. These receptors were collected from a human donor in good health.

The chain has TRBV5-6 and TRBJ2-7; D is ambiguous. This CDR3 spans 11 amino acids. V was clipped by 1 base and J by 3 bases, with 2 bases between them. The germline CDR1 and CDR2 sequences are SGHDT and YYEEEE. The CDR3 is CASSLYYEQYF. CDR3 bases: TGTGCCAGCAGCTTGTACTACGAGCAGTACTTC.

The gene calls are TRBV19 and TRBJ2-6; D not certain. The V gene lost 7 bases and the J gene lost 4 bases, with 8 bases spanning the gap. This CDR3 has 13 residues. Looked up from germline, CDR1 is LNHDA and CDR2 is SQIVND (reference sequence). The CDR3 coding sequence is TGTGCCAGTATGGTAGTAGGGGCCAACGTCCTGACTTTC. This translates into CASMVVGANVLTF.

The chain carries TRBV18 and TRBJ2-7; possibly TRBD1 or TRBD2 for D (6 bases each). This CDR3 is 14 amino acids long. The ends were cut back, 1 base at V and 4 bases at J, with 11 bases in the middle. From germline, CDR1 is KGHSH and CDR2 LQKENI. The CDR3 DNA reads as TGTGCCAGCTCACCACAGGGGGGAAAATACGAGCAGTACTTC. This codes for CASSPQGGKYEQYF.

The rearrangement links TRBV5-6 to TRBJ2-7; D unresolved. Between the trimmed V and J ends, which lost 4 bases and 4 bases, there was a span of 9 bases. In germline, CDR1 is SGHDT, CDR2 YYEEEE. The CDR3 length is 12 residues. The CDR3 nucleotides are TGTGCCAGCAGCCGAGCCACGTACGAGCAGTACTTC. This sequence encodes CASSRATYEQYF. Using reference TRBV5-6 and TRBJ2-7 for the parts outside the CDR3, the full variable domain is DAGVTQSPTHLIKTRGQQVTLRCSPKSGHDTVSWYQQALGQGPQFIFQYYEEEERQRGNFPDRFSGHQFPNYSSELNVNALLLGDSALYLCASSRATYEQYFGPGTRLTVT.

This sequence joins TRBV5-5 and TRBJ2-1, with 12 bases that match TRBD2. V dropped 0 bases and J dropped 7; count of bases not matched to a gene: 8. The CDR3 is 17 amino acids. The germline V gene has CDR1 SGHKS and CDR2 YYEKEE (reference sequence). The CDR3 protein is CASSLGASGGAWNEQFF. CDR3 DNA sequence: TGTGCCAGCAGCTTGGGAGCTAGCGGGGGGGCGTGGAATGAGCAGTTCTTC.

The chain employs TRBV18 and TRBJ2-7, with TRBD1 matching 7 bases. J was trimmed by 5 bases and V by 5 bases; bases with no gene match: 3. The CDR3 spans 12 residues. Germline V lookup: CDR1 KGHSH, CDR2 LQKENI. The CDR3 region is CASSNRGNEQYF. CDR3 nucleotides: TGTGCCAGCTCAAACAGGGGAAACGAGCAGTACTTC.

J is TRBJ2-3 and V is TRBV5-1; D is unclear. CDR3 length: 15 amino acids. Between the trimmed V and J ends, which lost 0 bases and 5 bases, there was a span of 13 bases. Germline loops: CDR1 SGHRS, CDR2 YFSETQ. CDR3 sequence: CASSLATKMKDTQYF. The CDR3 region has the DNA TGCGCCAGCAGCTTGGCTACTAAAATGAAAGATACGCAGTATTTT.

Only one count was recorded for this clone. The rearrangement joins TRBV6-1 to TRBJ1-2; 7 positions agree with TRBD1. The germline V gene has CDR1 MNHNS and CDR2 SASEGT. The V segment lost 6 bases and the J segment 7 bases; nucleotides outside the gene matches: 8. The CDR3 length is 13 residues. This CDR3 is CASRTSTGVGYTF. For the CDR3, the DNA is TGTGCCAGCAGAACCAGCACAGGGGTTGGCTACACCTTC.